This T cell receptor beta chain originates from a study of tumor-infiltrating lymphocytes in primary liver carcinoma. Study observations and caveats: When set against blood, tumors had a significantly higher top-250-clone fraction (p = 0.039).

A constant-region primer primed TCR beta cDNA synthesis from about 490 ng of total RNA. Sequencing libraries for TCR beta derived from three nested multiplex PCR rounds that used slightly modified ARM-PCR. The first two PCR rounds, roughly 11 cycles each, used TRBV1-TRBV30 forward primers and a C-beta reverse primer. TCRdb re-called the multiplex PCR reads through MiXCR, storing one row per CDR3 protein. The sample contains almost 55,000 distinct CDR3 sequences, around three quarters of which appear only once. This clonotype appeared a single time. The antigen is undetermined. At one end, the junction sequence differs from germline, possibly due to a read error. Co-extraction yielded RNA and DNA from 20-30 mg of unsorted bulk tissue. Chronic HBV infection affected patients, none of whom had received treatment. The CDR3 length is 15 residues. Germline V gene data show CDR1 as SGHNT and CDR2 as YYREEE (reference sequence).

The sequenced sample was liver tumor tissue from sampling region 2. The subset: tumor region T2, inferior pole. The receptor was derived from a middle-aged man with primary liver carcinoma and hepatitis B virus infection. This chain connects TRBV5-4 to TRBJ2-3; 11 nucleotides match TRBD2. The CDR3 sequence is CASRTSGTGTDAQYF. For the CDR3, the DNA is TGTGCCAGCAGGACTAGCGGGACCGGGACAGATGCGCAGTATTTT.